One and the same sample provided the 19 T cell receptor beta chains below, sequenced in a study of T-cell reconstitution after alpha-beta-depleted transplantation in children. Library preparation (for TCRbeta) was performed with unique molecular identifiers. Using its own MiXCR run on the PCR reads, TCRdb lists one record per CDR3 protein. The table includes 600,000 to 700,000 distinct CDR3 sequences, less than 15% detected once. Here the sequenced sample was PBMCs, taken before TCRalphabeta/CD19-depleted stem cell transplant. The receptors shown here come from a girl aged 2 to 10 with congenital amegakaryocytic thrombocytopenia, due to receive a stem cell transplant.

The rearrangement links TRBV10-1 to TRBJ1-2; 9 bases are shared with TRBD1. With V trimmed by 10 bases and J by 6 bases, 12 bases remained unmatched. In germline, CDR1 is WNHNN, CDR2 SYGVQD (reference sequence). This CDR3 is 14 amino acids long. CDR3 sequence: CANGTGNDMDGYTF. CDR3 nucleotides: TGCGCCAACGGGACAGGGAACGATATGGATGGCTACACCTTC.

V and J are TRBV6-5 and TRBJ1-3; no reliable D call. V lost 0 bases and J 5 bases, leaving 8 bases between the germline ends. Germline CDR1 and CDR2: MNHEY and SVGAGI. CDR3 size: 14 residues. DNA of the CDR3: TGTGCCAGCAGTTACTCCACAGCAAGAAACACCATATATTTT. Translated, it gives CASSYSTARNTIYF.

This clonotype has just a few counts. The CDR3 coding sequence is TGTGCCAGCAGCTTAGAGGGGAGTAATGGGCAGCCCCAGCATTTT. It encodes CASSLEGSNGQPQHF. The genes are TRBV7-2 and TRBJ1-5, with a weak D call TRBD1 (5 bases). Germline loops: CDR1 SGHTA, CDR2 FQGNSA. The germline V and J ends were trimmed by 1 base and 7 bases, with 14 bases remaining between them. The CDR3 has 15 amino acids.

The chain joins TRBV20-1 to TRBJ2-1, with TRBD2 identical over 9 bases. This CDR3 region has 14 residues. V shed 6 bases and J 10 bases; nucleotides not matched to a gene: 13. CDR1 is DFQATT, CDR2 SNEGSKA, per germline (reference sequence). The chain's CDR3 is CSAPVSGRFREQFF. CDR3 sequence (DNA): TGCAGTGCCCCAGTGAGCGGGAGGTTTCGGGAGCAGTTCTTC.

The genes are TRBV28 and TRBJ2-3; no clear D. V was pared by 8 bases and J by 0 bases, with 18 bases between. CDR3 size: 16 residues. Germline values: CDR1 MDHEN, CDR2 SYDVKM. The CDR3 nucleotides read TGTGCCAGCGTTCATAGAAAATTTGCTAGCACAGATACGCAGTATTTT. This encodes CASVHRKFASTDTQYF.

The V and J genes are TRBV2 and TRBJ2-7, with a weak D call TRBD2 (5 bases). The CDR3 is 12 residues long. V was shortened by 6 bases and J by 2 bases, with 8 bases between the two germline ends. Germline V gene sequence: CDR1 SNHLY, CDR2 FYNNEI. The CDR3 DNA reads as TGTGCCAGCAGGCTAGCAACCTACGAGCAGTACTTC. Translation: CASRLATYEQYF. The full variable domain, with the rest looked up from reference TRBV2 and TRBJ2-7, is EPEVTQTPSHQVTQMGQEVILRCVPISNHLYFYWYRQILGQKVEFLVSFYNNEISEKSEIFDDQFSVERPDGSNFTLKIRSTKLEDSAMYFCASRLATYEQYFGPGTRLTVT.

In its sample, this clonotype was seen a few times. The gene calls are TRBV28 and TRBJ2-3, with a weak D call TRBD2 (5 bases). V dropped 5 bases and J dropped 6 bases, with 18 bases sitting between them. The germline gives CDR1 MDHEN, CDR2 SYDVKM. CDR3 length equals 15 residues. In DNA form, the CDR3 reads TGTGCCAGCAGTCTAGAGAGGCCCATAGCGGATACGCAGTATTTT. It encodes CASSLERPIADTQYF. Supplemented by reference TRBV28 and TRBJ2-3, the full variable domain reads DVKVTQSSRYLVKRTGEKVFLECVQDMDHENMFWYRQDPGLGLRLIYFSYDVKMKEKGDIPEGYSVSREKKERFSLILESASTNQTSMYLCASSLERPIADTQYFGPGTRLTVL.

CDR3 nucleotides: TGTGCCAGCAGCTTAGGTTCGAGGGTCCGCGGGGAGACCCAGTACTTC. It is translated as CASSLGSRVRGETQYF. The rearrangement links TRBV7-2 to TRBJ2-5, with a tentative D call TRBD2 (5 bases). Trimming pared 1 base from V and 5 bases from J, leaving 17 bases between. Germline loops: CDR1 SGHTA, CDR2 FQGNSA. CDR3 length equals 16 residues. The complete variable domain, with remaining parts taken from reference TRBV7-2 and TRBJ2-5, reads GAGVSQSPSNKVTEKGKDVELRCDPISGHTALYWYRQSLGQGLEFLIYFQGNSAPDKSGLPSDRFSAERTGGSVSTLTIQRTQQEDSAVYLCASSLGSRVRGETQYFGPGTRLLVL.

CDR3 amino acids: CASSLGIASGNTIYF. The DNA of the CDR3 is TGCGCCAGCAGTCTAGGAATCGCCTCTGGAAACACCATATATTTT. This chain joins TRBV4-1 and TRBJ1-3; unclear D gene. The CDR3 is 15 amino acids. V shed 6 bases and J shed 0 bases, with 12 bases lying between them. Germline loops: CDR1 MGHRA, CDR2 YSYEKL.

This clonotype was counted only a few times. CDR3 protein: CASSPHGGPDTQYF. CDR3 DNA: TGTGCCAGCAGTCCTCATGGGGGCCCAGATACGCAGTATTTT. V is TRBV28 and J is TRBJ2-3; perhaps TRBD1 as D (6 bases). The germline gives CDR1 MDHEN, CDR2 SYDVKM. V lost 5 bases, J lost 4 bases, and 13 bases lay in between. CDR3 length: 14 residues.

This clonotype was seen more than once but under ten times. V gene TRBV27 combines with J gene TRBJ1-1; D not resolved. The CDR3 is 14 amino acids. CDR1 is MNHEY, CDR2 SMNVEV, per germline (reference sequence). Between the trimmed V and J ends, which lost 2 bases and 0 bases, there was a span of 7 bases. CDR3 amino acids: CASSLERVNTEAFF. Written as DNA, the CDR3 is TGTGCCAGCAGTTTAGAGCGAGTGAACACTGAAGCTTTCTTT.

This clonotype was seen many times. The chain combines TRBV10-3 with TRBJ1-5; D perhaps matches TRBD1 (6 bases). The V gene's germline CDR1 is ENHRY and CDR2 SYGVKD. Deletions cut 6 bases from V and 1 base from J, with 7 bases between. The CDR3 sequence is 13 residues long. CDR3 residues: CAIRRGSNQPQHF. Here the CDR3 DNA reads TGTGCCATCAGGAGGGGGAGCAATCAGCCCCAGCATTTT.

This clonotype was seen more than once but under ten times. The V gene is TRBV20-1, the J gene TRBJ1-6, with D unresolved. Trimming took off 2 bases at V and 5 bases at J, with 7 bases between the two ends. Germline-derived CDR1 and CDR2 are DFQATT and SNEGSKA (reference sequence). The CDR3 length is 13 residues. CDR3 in amino acids: CSARTDDNSPLHF. The CDR3 nucleotides read TGCAGTGCTAGAACCGACGATAATTCACCCCTCCACTTT.

This clonotype was seen repeatedly, ten times or more. The J gene is TRBJ1-1, the V gene TRBV5-1; D is perhaps TRBD1 (5 bases). CDR1 and CDR2 from the germline V gene are SGHRS and YFSETQ. This CDR3 is 14 amino acids long. Trimming cost V 6 bases and J 8 bases, with 20 bases left between them. The CDR3 reads CASTMGGKQKEAFF. In nucleotides, the CDR3 is TGCGCCAGCACCATGGGGGGGAAACAAAAAGAAGCTTTCTTT.

This clonotype was detected only a few times. This chain uses TRBV15 with TRBJ2-2; 7 bases fit TRBD1. The CDR3 runs 17 residues. With V trimmed by 2 bases and J by 4 bases, 10 bases remained unmatched. Germline-derived CDR1 and CDR2 are LNHNV and YYDKDF (reference sequence). The chain's CDR3 is CATSRIKQGKGTGELFF. CDR3 DNA sequence: TGTGCCACCAGCAGAATTAAACAGGGGAAGGGCACCGGGGAGCTGTTTTTT.

This clonotype was counted at least ten times. This rearrangement joins TRBV7-2 to TRBJ2-3; no definite D call. This CDR3 is built from 12 residues. Per the germline V gene, CDR1 is SGHTA and CDR2 is FQGNSA. With 0 bases removed from V and 4 bases from J, the gap between germline ends came to 2 bases. The CDR3 region has the DNA TGTGCCAGCAGCTTAGCATCAGATACGCAGTATTTT. Translated, it gives CASSLASDTQYF.

In this sample, this clonotype turned up many times. The genes are TRBV12-3 or TRBV12-4 and TRBJ2-2; D gene uncertain. V was trimmed by 3 bases and J by 4 bases, leaving 9 bases between them. CDR3 length: 14 amino acids. CDR3 coding DNA: TGTGCCAGCAGTTTCATAACAACCACCGGGGAGCTGTTTTTT. The encoded protein is CASSFITTTGELFF.

This clonotype was seen repeatedly, ten times or more. V gene TRBV6-1 combines with J gene TRBJ1-3; D is ambiguous. The V gene lost 5 bases and the J gene lost 0 bases, with 8 bases spanning the gap. CDR3 length equals 14 residues. CDR1 and CDR2 (germline): MNHNS, SASEGT. Written as DNA, the CDR3 is TGTGCCAGCAGTCCGGACTTCTCTGGAAACACCATATATTTT. Encoded protein: CASSPDFSGNTIYF.

This clonotype occurred many times. The gene calls are TRBV7-8 and TRBJ2-7; D might be TRBD1 (6 bases). The CDR3 runs to 13 residues. V was shortened by 4 bases and J by 2 bases, with 9 bases between the two germline ends. Per germline, CDR1 SGHVS and CDR2 FQNEAQ. The CDR3 nucleotides read TGTGCCAGCAGCTACAGGGTGGCCTACGAGCAGTACTTC. This translates into CASSYRVAYEQYF.